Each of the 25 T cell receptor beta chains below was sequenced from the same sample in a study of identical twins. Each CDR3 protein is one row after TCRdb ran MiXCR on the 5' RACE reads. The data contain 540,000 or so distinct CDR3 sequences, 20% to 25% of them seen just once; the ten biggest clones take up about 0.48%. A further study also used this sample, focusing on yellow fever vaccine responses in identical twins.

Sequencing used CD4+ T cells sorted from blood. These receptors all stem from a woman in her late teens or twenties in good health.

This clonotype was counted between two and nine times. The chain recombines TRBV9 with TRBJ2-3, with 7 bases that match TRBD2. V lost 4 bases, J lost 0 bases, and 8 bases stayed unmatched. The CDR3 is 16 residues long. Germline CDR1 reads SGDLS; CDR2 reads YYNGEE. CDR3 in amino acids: CASSPVASGSTDTQYF. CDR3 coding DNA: TGTGCCAGCAGCCCCGTGGCTAGCGGTAGCACAGATACGCAGTATTTT.

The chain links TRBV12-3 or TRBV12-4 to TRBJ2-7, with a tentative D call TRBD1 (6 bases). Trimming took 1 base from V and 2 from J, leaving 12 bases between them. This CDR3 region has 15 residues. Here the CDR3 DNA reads TGTGCCAGCAGTTTAGTAACAGGGATCACCTACGAGCAGTACTTC. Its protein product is CASSLVTGITYEQYF.

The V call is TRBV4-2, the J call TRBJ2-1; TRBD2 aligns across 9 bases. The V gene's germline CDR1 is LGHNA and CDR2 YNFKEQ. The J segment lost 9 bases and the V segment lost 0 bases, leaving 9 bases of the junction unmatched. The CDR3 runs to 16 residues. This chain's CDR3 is CASSQDRVAGVGEQFF. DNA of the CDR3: TGTGCCAGCAGCCAAGATCGGGTAGCGGGAGTTGGTGAGCAGTTCTTC.

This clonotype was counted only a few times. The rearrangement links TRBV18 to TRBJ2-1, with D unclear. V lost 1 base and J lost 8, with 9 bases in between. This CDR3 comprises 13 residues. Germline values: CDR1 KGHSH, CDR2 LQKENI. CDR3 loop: CASSPRPRDEQFF. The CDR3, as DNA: TGTGCCAGCTCACCACGCCCGCGTGATGAGCAGTTCTTC.

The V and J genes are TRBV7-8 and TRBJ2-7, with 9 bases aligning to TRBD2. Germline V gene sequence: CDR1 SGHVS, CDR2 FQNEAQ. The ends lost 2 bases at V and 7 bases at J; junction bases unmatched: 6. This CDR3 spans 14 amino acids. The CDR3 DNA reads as TGTGCCAGCAGCTTATATGGGACTAGCAGGGAGCAGTACTTC. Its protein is CASSLYGTSREQYF.

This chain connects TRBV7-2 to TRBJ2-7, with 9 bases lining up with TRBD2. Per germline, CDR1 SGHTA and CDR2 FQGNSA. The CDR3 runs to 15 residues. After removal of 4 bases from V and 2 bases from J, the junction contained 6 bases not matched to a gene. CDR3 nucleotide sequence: TGTGCCAGCAGCTATAGCGCGGGAGGGCCCTACGAGCAGTACTTC. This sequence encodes CASSYSAGGPYEQYF.

This CDR3 reads CASSFESSGNTIYF. The CDR3 DNA reads as TGCGCCAGCAGCTTCGAGAGCTCTGGAAACACCATATATTTT. The chain has TRBV5-1 and TRBJ1-3; D is ambiguous. V gave up 2 bases and J gave up 0 bases, with 6 bases separating them. The V gene's germline CDR1 is SGHRS and CDR2 YFSETQ. The CDR3 loop spans 14 amino acids. Using reference TRBV5-1 and TRBJ1-3 for the parts outside the CDR3, the full variable domain is KAGVTQTPRYLIKTRGQQVTLSCSPISGHRSVSWYQQTPGQGLQFLFEYFSETQRNKGNFPGRFSGRQFSNSRSEMNVSTLELGDSALYLCASSFESSGNTIYFGEGSWLTVV.

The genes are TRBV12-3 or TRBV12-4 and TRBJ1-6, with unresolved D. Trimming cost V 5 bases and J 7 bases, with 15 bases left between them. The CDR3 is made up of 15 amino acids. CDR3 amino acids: CASSGSSRLNSPLHF. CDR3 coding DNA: TGTGCCAGCAGTGGCTCTAGTAGGCTAAATTCACCCCTCCACTTT.

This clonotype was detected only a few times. The CDR3 region is CSATLRLAGGHNEQFF. The CDR3 bases are TGCAGTGCTACCCTACGACTAGCGGGAGGGCACAATGAGCAGTTCTTC. This chain links TRBV20-1 with TRBJ2-1; the match to TRBD2 covers 14 bases. Germline V lookup: CDR1 DFQATT, CDR2 SNEGSKA (reference sequence). The CDR3 spans 16 residues. Unmatched junction bases numbered 7, after V lost 4 bases and J lost 5 bases.

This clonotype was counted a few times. The CDR3 nucleotides read TGTGCCACCAGCAGAGATCGGGGGGACGAGCAGTACTTC. Translated: CATSRDRGDEQYF. This chain uses TRBV15 with TRBJ2-7; 7 bases align to TRBD2. Germline V gene sequence: CDR1 LNHNV, CDR2 YYDKDF (reference sequence). The ends lost 0 bases at V and 5 bases at J; junction bases unmatched: 1. This CDR3 contains 13 residues. The full variable domain, rest sourced from reference TRBV15 and TRBJ2-7, is DAMVIQNPRYQVTQFGKPVTLSCSQTLNHNVMYWYQQKSSQAPKLLFHYYDKDFNNEADTPDNFQSRRPNTSFCFLDIRSPGLGDTAMYLCATSRDRGDEQYFGPGTRLTVT.

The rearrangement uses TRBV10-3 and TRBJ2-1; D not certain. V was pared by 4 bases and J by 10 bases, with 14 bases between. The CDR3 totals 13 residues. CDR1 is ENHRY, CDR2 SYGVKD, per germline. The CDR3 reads CAISVQTSWEQFF. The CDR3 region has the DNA TGTGCCATCAGTGTCCAGACCTCGTGGGAGCAGTTCTTC.

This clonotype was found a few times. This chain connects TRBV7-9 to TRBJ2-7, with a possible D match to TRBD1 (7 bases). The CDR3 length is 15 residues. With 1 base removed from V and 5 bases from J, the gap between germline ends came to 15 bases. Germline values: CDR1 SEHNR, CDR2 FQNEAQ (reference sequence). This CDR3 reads CASSLETGRGDEQYF. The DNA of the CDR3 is TGTGCCAGCAGCTTAGAGACAGGCAGGGGGGACGAGCAGTACTTC.

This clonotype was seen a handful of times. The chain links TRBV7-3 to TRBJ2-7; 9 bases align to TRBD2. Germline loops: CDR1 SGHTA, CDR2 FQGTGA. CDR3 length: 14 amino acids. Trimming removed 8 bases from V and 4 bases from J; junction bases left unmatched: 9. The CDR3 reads CASSPAGGGYEQYF. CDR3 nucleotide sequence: TGTGCCAGCTCGCCGGCGGGGGGGGGTTACGAGCAGTACTTC.

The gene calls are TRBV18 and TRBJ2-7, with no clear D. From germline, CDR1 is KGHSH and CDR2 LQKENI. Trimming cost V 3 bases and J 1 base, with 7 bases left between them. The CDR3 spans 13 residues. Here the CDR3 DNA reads TGTGCCAGCTCACCGGCTAATTCCTACGAGCAGTACGTC. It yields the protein CASSPANSYEQYV.

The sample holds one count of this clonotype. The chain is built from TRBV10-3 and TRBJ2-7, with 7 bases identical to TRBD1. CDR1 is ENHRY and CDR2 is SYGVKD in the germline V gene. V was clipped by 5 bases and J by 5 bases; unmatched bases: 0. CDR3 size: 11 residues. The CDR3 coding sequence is TGTGCCATCAGTACAGGGGACGAGCAGTACTTC. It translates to CAISTGDEQYF.

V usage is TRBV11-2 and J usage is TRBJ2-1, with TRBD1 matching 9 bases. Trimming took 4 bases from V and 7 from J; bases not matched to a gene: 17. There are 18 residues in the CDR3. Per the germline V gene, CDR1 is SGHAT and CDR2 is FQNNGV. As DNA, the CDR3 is TGTGCCAGCAGCTCTATCCCAACAGGGGGCTACTCGGGGAATGAGCAGTTCTTC. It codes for CASSSIPTGGYSGNEQFF. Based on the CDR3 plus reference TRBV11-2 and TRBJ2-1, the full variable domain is EAGVAQSPRYKIIEKRQSVAFWCNPISGHATLYWYQQILGQGPKLLIQFQNNGVVDDSQLPKDRFSAERLKGVDSTLKIQPAKLEDSAVYLCASSSIPTGGYSGNEQFFGPGTRLTVL.

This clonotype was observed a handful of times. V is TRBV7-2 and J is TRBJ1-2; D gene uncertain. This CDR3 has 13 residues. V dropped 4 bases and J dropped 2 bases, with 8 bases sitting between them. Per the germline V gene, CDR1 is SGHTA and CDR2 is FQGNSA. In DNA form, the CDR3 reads TGTGCCAGCAGCTCCCTGCTAAACTATGGCTACACCTTC. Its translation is CASSSLLNYGYTF.

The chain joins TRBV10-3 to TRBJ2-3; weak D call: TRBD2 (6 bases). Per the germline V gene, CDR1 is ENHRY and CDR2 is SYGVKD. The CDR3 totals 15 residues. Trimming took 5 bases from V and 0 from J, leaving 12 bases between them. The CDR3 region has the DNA TGTGCCATCAGTTTAGCGGAGGCAAGCACAGATACGCAGTATTTT. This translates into CAISLAEASTDTQYF.

The CDR3 region has the DNA TGTGCCAGCAGTTCCCCCGCTAGCAATCAGCCCCAGCATTTT. This translates into CASSSPASNQPQHF. The chain recombines TRBV6-5 with TRBJ1-5; D is ambiguous. This CDR3 is 14 amino acids long. In germline, CDR1 is MNHEY, CDR2 SVGAGI. Trimming took 4 bases from V and 0 from J, leaving 7 bases between them.

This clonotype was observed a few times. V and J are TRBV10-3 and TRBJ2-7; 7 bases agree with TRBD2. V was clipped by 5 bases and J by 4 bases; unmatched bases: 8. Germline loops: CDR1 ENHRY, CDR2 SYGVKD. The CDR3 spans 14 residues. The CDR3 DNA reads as TGTGCCATCAGTAAAAGCGGGACCGAGTACGAGCAGTACTTC. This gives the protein CAISKSGTEYEQYF.

The CDR3 DNA follows: TGTGCCAGCAGTGAATACACAGGGAATTCTCTCAAGCTGTTTTTT. Translation: CASSEYTGNSLKLFF. The chain combines TRBV25-1 with TRBJ2-2, with a weak D call TRBD1 (6 bases). V was shortened by 0 bases and J by 12 bases, with 17 bases between the two germline ends. The CDR3 is 15 amino acids. Germline assignment: CDR1 MGHDK and CDR2 SYGVNS.

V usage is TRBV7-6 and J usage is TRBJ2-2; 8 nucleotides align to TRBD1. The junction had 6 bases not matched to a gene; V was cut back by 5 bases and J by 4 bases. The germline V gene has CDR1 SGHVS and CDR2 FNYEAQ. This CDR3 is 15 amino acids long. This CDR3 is CASSPGRGRTGELFF. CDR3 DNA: TGTGCCAGCAGCCCGGGCAGGGGGCGCACCGGGGAGCTGTTTTTT.

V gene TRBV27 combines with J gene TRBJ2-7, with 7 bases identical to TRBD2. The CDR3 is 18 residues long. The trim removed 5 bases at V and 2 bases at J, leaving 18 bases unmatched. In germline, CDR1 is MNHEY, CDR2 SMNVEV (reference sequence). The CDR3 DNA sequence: TGTGCCAGCAGTCCCCGACTAGTCCCCATAGCGGGCACCTACGAGCAGTACTTC. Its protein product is CASSPRLVPIAGTYEQYF.

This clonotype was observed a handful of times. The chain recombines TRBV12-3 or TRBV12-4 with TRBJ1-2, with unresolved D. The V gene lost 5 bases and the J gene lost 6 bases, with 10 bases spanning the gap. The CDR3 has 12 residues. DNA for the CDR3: TGTGCCAGCAGTCCCTTGGTCCATGGCTACACCTTC. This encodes CASSPLVHGYTF.

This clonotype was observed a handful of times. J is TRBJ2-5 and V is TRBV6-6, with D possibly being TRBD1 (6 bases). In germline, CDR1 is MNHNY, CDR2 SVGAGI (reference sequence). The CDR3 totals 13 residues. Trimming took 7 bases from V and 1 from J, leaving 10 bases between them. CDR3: CASTRDIQETQYF. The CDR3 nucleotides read TGTGCCAGCACCAGGGACATCCAAGAGACCCAGTACTTC.